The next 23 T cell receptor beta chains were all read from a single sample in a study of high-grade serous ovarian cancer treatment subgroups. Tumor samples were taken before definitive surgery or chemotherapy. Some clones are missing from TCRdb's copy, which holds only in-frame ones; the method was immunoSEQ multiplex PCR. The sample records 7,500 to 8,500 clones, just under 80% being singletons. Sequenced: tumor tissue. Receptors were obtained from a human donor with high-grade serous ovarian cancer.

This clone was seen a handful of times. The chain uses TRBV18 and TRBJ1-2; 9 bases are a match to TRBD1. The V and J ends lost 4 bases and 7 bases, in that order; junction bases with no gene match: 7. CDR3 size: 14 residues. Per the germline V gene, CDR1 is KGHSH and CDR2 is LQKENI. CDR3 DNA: TGTGCCAGCTCACTAGCCGGACAGGGGATTGGCTACACCTTC. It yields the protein CASSLAGQGIGYTF.

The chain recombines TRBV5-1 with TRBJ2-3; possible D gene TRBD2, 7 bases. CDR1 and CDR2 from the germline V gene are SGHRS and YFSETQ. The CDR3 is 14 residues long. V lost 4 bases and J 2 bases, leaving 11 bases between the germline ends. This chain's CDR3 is CASSAGGPTDTQYF. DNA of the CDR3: TGCGCCAGCAGCGCCGGGGGGCCCACAGATACGCAGTATTTT.

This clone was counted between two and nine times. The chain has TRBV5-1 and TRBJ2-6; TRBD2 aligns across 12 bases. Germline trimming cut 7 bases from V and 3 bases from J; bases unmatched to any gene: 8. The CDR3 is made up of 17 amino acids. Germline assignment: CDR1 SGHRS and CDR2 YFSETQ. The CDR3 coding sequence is TGCGCCAGCCTAGGACTAGCGGGAAACCGTGGGGCCAACGTCCTGACTTTC. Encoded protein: CASLGLAGNRGANVLTF.

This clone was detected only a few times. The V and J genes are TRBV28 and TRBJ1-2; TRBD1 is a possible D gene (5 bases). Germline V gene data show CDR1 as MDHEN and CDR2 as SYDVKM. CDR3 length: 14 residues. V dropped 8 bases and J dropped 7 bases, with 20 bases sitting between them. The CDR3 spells CASVSMGDLPGYTF. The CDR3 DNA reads TGTGCCAGCGTATCGATGGGGGATCTTCCTGGCTACACCTTC.

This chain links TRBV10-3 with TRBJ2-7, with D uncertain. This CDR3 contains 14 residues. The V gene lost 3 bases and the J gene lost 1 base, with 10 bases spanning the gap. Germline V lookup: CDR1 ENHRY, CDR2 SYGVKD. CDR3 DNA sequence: TGTGCCATCAGTGATTACCAAAGTTCCTACGAGCAGTACTTC. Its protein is CAISDYQSSYEQYF.

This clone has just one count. This CDR3 is CASSPGTSGRVSDTQYF. DNA for the CDR3: TGTGCCAGCAGCCCCGGGACTAGCGGGAGGGTGTCAGATACGCAGTATTTT. The chain uses TRBV7-3 and TRBJ2-3; TRBD2 matches 16 bases. The CDR3 is made up of 17 amino acids. Germline values: CDR1 SGHTA, CDR2 FQGTGA. V trimming: 5 bases; J trimming: 4 bases; junction bases outside the gene matches: 6.

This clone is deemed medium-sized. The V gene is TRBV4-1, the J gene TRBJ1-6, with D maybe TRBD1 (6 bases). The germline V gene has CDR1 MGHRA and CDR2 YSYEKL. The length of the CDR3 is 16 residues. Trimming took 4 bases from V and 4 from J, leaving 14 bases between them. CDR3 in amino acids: CASSLHGQLYNSPLHF. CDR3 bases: TGCGCCAGCAGCCTCCATGGACAGCTGTATAATTCACCCCTCCACTTT.

CDR3 nucleotide sequence: TGTGCCAGCAGTCTCACAGGTTCCTATGGCTACACCTTC. It is translated as CASSLTGSYGYTF. The genes are TRBV27 and TRBJ1-2; tentatively, D is TRBD1 (5 bases). The CDR3 has 13 amino acids. V lost 5 bases and J 4 bases, leaving 11 bases between the germline ends. Germline CDR1 MNHEY, CDR2 SMNVEV (reference sequence).

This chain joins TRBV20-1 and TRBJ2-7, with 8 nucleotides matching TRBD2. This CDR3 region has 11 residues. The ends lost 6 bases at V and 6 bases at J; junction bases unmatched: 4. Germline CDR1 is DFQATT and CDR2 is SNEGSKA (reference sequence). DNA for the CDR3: TGCAGTGCGCAACTAGCGGCCGAGCAGTACTTC. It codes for CSAQLAAEQYF.

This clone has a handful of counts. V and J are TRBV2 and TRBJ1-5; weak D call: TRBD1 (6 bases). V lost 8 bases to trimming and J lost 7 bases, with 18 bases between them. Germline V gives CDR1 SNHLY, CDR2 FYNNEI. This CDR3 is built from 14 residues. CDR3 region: CASGPGHNNQPQHF. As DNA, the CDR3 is TGTGCCAGCGGGCCGGGACACAATAACCAGCCCCAGCATTTT. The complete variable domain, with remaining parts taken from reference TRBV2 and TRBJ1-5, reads EPEVTQTPSHQVTQMGQEVILRCVPISNHLYFYWYRQILGQKVEFLVSFYNNEISEKSEIFDDQFSVERPDGSNFTLKIRSTKLEDSAMYFCASGPGHNNQPQHFGDGTRLSIL.

The CDR3 DNA sequence: TGTGCCAGCAGCCTAATGACAGGAAAACTCACAGATACGCAGTATTTT. Protein: CASSLMTGKLTDTQYF. V gene TRBV5-6 combines with J gene TRBJ2-3, with D maybe TRBD1 (6 bases). The length of the CDR3 is 16 residues. Germline CDR1 and CDR2: SGHDT and YYEEEE. V was shortened by 4 bases and J by 2 bases, with 17 bases between the two germline ends.

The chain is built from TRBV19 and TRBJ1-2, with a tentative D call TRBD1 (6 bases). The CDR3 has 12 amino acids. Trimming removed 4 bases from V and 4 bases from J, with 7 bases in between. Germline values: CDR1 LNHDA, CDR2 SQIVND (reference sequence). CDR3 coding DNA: TGTGCCAGTAGTAGGGACACCTATGGCTACACCTTC. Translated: CASSRDTYGYTF.

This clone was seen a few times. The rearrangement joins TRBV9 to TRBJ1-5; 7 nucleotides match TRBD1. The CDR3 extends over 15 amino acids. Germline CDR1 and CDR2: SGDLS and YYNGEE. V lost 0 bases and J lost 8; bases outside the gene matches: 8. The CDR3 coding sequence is TGTGCCAGCAGCGTAGCTGGGACAGCCTTCGAGCCCCAGCATTTT. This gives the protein CASSVAGTAFEPQHF.

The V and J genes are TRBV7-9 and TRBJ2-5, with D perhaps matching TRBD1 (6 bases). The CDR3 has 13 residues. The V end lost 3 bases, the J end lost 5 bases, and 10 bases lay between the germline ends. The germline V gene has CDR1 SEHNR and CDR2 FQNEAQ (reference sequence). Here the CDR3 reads CASSFGQGETQYF. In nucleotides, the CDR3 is TGTGCCAGCAGCTTTGGCCAGGGGGAGACCCAGTACTTC.

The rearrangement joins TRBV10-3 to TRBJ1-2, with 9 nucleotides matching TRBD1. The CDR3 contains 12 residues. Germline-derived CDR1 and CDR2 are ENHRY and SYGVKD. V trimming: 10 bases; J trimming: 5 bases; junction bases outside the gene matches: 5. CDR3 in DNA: TGTGCCACCGGGACAGGGCAGTATGGCTACACCTTC. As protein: CATGTGQYGYTF.

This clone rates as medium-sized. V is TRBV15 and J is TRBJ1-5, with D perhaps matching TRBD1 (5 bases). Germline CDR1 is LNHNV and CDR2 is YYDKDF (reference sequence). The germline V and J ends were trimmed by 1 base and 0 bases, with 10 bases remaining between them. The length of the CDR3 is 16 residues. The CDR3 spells CATSRVGDYSNQPQHF. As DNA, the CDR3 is TGTGCCACCAGCAGAGTAGGGGACTATAGCAATCAGCCCCAGCATTTT.

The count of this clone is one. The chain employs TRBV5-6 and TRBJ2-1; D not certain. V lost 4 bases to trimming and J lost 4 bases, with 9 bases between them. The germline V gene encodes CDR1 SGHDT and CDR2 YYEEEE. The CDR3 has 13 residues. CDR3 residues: CASSPDGYNEQFF. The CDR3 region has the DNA TGTGCCAGCAGCCCGGACGGATACAATGAGCAGTTCTTC.

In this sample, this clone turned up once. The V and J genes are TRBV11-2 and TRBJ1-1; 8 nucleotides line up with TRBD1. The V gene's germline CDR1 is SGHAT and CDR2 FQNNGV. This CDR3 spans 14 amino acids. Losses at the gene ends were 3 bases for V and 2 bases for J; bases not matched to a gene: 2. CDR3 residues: CASSFTGGNTEAFF. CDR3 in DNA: TGTGCCAGCAGCTTCACAGGGGGTAACACTGAAGCTTTCTTT.

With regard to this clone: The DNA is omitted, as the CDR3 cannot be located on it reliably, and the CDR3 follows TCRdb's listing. This CDR3 reads CASSFLWSSGDNEQFF. The chain has TRBV11-3 and TRBJ2-1; the table's D call TRBD2 went unverified against the DNA. CDR1 is SGHNT, CDR2 YENEEA, per germline. The CDR3 has 16 residues if both end residues are counted.

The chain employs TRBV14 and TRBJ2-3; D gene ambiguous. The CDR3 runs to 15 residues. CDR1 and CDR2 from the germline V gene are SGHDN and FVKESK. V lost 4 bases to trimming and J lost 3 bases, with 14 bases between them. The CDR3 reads CASSRTTSWTDTQYF. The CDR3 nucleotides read TGTGCCAGCAGCCGAACGACCTCCTGGACAGATACGCAGTATTTT.

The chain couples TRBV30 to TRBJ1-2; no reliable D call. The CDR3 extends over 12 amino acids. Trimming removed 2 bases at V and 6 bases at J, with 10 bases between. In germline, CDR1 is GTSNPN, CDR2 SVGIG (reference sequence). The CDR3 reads CAWSRQSHGYTF. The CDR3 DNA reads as TGTGCCTGGAGTCGGCAGTCCCATGGCTACACCTTC.

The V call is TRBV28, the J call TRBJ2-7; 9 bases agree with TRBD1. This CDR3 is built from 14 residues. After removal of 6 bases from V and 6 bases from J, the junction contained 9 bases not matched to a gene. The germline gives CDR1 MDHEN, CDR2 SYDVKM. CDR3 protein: CASRAGTGTLEQYF. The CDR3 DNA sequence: TGTGCCAGCAGGGCCGGGACAGGGACACTCGAGCAGTACTTC.

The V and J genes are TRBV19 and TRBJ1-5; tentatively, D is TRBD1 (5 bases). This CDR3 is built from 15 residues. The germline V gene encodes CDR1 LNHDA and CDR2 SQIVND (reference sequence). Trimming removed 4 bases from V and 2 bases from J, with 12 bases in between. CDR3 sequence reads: CASSTRAEGNQPQHF. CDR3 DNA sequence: TGTGCCAGTAGTACCAGGGCGGAGGGCAATCAGCCCCAGCATTTT.